Described below is a single T cell receptor (beta chain) sequence and its context. What it recognizes is unknown. The data were taken from a study of blood T cells in healthy people across ages. Study conclusions and caveats: The unsorted PBMCs prevented any conclusive comparison of naive versus antigen-experienced cells.

With a J-beta primer mix and a sample-barcoded 5' primer, a second PCR ran about 7 to 12 cycles. One entry per CDR3 protein results from TCRdb running MiXCR on the 5' RACE reads. The sample shows fewer than 1,000,000 distinct CDR3 sequences, around 45% of them seen only once. The source material was blood. This clonotype was sampled from a man aged 55 to 70 in good health.

CDR3 DNA sequence: TGTGCCAGCAGTTACGGGACAGGCCCTACTATGGGGGGCTACACCTTC. It encodes CASSYGTGPTMGGYTF. The chain links TRBV6-5 to TRBJ1-2, with 8 nucleotides matching TRBD1. The CDR3 extends over 16 amino acids. V was clipped by 2 bases and J by 8 bases; unmatched bases: 13. CDR1 is MNHEY and CDR2 is SVGAGI in the germline V gene.